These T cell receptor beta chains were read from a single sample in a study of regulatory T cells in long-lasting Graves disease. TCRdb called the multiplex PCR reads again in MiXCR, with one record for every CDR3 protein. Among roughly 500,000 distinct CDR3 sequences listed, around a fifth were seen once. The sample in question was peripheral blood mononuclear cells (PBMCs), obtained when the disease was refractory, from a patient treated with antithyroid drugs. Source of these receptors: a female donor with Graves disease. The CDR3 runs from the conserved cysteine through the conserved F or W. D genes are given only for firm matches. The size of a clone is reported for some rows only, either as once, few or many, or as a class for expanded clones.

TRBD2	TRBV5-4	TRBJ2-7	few	CASSLAAGVEQYF	TGTGCCAGCAGCTTGGCGGCGGGAGTCGAGCAGTACTTC
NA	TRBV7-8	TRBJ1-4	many	CASSPGLSGEKLFF	TGTGCCAGCAGCCCCGGCCTGTCAGGGGAAAAACTGTTTTTT
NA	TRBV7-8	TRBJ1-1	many	CASSPDEGTEAFF	TGTGCCAGCAGCCCGGATGAAGGCACTGAAGCTTTCTTT
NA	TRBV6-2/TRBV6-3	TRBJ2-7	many	CASTGTVAGREQYF	TGTGCCAGCACCGGGACAGTAGCGGGGCGGGAGCAGTACTTC
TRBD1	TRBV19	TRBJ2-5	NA	CASSIARIQGETQYF	TGTGCCAGTAGTATTGCCCGCATACAGGGGGAGACCCAGTACTTC
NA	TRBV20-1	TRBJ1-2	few	CSARDAAKYGYTF	TGCAGTGCTAGAGATGCGGCAAAATATGGCTACACCTTC
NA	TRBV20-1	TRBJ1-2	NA	CSARDVGVVGYTF	TGCAGTGCTAGAGATGTAGGGGTTGTTGGCTACACCTTC
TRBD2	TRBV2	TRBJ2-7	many	CASSFRGGGDEQYF	TGTGCCAGCAGTTTTCGGGGGGGAGGAGACGAGCAGTACTTC
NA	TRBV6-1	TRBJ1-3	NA	CASTDWGSGNTIYF	TGTGCCAGCACCGACTGGGGATCTGGAAACACCATATATTTT
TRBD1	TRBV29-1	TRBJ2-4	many	CSVLAGQDRDRDIQYF	TGCAGCGTCCTTGCTGGACAGGACCGGGACCGTGACATTCAGTACTTC
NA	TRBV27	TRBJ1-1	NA	CASSIHRVNTEAFF	TGTGCCAGCAGTATCCACAGGGTAAACACTGAAGCTTTCTTT
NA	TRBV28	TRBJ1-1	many	CASIRENTEAFF	TGTGCCAGCATTAGGGAGAACACTGAAGCTTTCTTT
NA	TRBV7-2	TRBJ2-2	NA	CASSLRGGPGTGELFF	TGTGCCAGCAGCCTCCGAGGGGGACCGGGCACCGGGGAGCTGTTTTTT
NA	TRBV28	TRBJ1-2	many	CATHETNYGYTF	TGTGCCACCCACGAGACCAACTATGGCTACACCTTC
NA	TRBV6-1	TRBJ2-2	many	CASSPFRTDTGELFF	TGTGCCAGCAGCCCATTCAGGACGGACACCGGGGAGCTGTTTTTT
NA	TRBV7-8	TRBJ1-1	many	CASSLLPGAPNTEAFF	TGTGCCAGCAGCTTACTGCCAGGGGCACCGAACACTGAAGCTTTCTTT
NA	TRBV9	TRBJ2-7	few	CASSPQGPEGEQYF	TGTGCCAGCAGCCCCCAGGGTCCCGAGGGCGAGCAGTACTTC
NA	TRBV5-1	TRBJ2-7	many	CASSPGGAGNEQYF	TGCGCCAGCAGCCCAGGGGGGGCAGGGAACGAGCAGTACTTC
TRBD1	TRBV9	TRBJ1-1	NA	CASSGSGGSDTEAFF	TGTGCCAGCAGCGGCTCAGGGGGGTCGGACACTGAAGCTTTCTTT
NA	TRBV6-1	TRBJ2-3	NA	CASSEWADTQYF	TGTGCCAGCAGTGAATGGGCAGATACGCAGTATTTT
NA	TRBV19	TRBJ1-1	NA	CASKNEGMNTEAFF	TGTGCCAGTAAGAACGAGGGGATGAACACTGAAGCTTTCTTT
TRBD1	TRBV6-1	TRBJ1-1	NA	CASRTDRGNTEAFF	TGTGCCAGCAGAACCGACAGGGGGAACACTGAAGCTTTCTTT
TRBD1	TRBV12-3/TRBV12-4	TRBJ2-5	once	CASSRDRGRGETQYF	TGTGCCAGCAGTCGGGACAGGGGGCGGGGAGAGACCCAGTACTTC
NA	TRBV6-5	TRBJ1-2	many	CASSYEVPGYTF	TGTGCCAGCAGTTACGAAGTGCCTGGCTACACCTTC
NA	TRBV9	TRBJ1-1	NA	CASSVEEGTNTEAFF	TGTGCCAGCAGCGTAGAAGAGGGTACGAACACTGAAGCTTTCTTT
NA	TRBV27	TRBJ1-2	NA	CASRGRPDYGYTF	TGTGCCAGCAGGGGGAGACCCGACTATGGCTACACCTTC
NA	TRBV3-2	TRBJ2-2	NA	CASSQATSGSRSGELFF	TGTGCCAGCAGCCAGGCTACTAGCGGGAGTAGGTCCGGGGAGCTGTTTTTT
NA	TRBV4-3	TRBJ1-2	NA	CASSQTLVRSYGYTF	TGCGCCAGCAGCCAAACCCTGGTCAGGTCCTATGGCTACACCTTC
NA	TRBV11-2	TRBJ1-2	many	CASRRVTGDGYTF	TGTGCCAGCAGGCGAGTCACGGGGGATGGCTACACCTTC
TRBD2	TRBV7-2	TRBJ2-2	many	CASSRTSGGPRELFF	TGTGCCAGCAGTCGGACTAGCGGGGGGCCGAGGGAGCTGTTTTTT
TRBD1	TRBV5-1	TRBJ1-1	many	CASSTGTENTEAFF	TGCGCCAGCAGTACCGGGACAGAGAACACTGAAGCTTTCTTT
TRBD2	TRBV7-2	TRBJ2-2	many	CASSPGLAFGELFF	TGTGCCAGCAGCCCTGGACTAGCGTTCGGGGAGCTGTTTTTT
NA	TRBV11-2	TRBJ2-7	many	CASSLWDPAYEQYF	TGTGCCAGCAGCTTATGGGACCCCGCCTACGAGCAGTACTTC
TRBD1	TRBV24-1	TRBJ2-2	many	CATTEQGGTGELFF	TGTGCCACCACGGAACAGGGGGGCACCGGGGAGCTGTTTTTT
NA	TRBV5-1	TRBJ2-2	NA	CASSLDGLVWGTGELFF	TGCGCCAGCAGCTTGGATGGGCTTGTCTGGGGAACCGGGGAGCTGTTTTTT
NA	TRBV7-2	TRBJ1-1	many	CASSLRAEAFF	TGTGCCAGCAGCCTCAGAGCTGAAGCTTTCTTT
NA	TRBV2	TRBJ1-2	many	CASSASDGDQGGYTF	TGTGCCAGCAGTGCCTCTGACGGGGACCAAGGGGGCTACACCTTC
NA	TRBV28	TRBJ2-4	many	CASTGQAKNIQYF	TGTGCCAGCACCGGTCAAGCCAAAAACATTCAGTACTTC
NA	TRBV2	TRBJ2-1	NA	CASSEGGNSYNEQFF	TGTGCCAGCAGTGAGGGCGGGAACTCCTACAATGAGCAGTTCTTC
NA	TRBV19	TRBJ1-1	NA	CASSIDYVLGFAEAFF	TGTGCCAGTAGTATAGATTATGTACTTGGGTTCGCTGAAGCTTTCTTT
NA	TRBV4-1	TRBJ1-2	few	CASSLHSLTSYGYTF	TGCGCCAGCAGCCTGCACAGCTTGACCTCCTATGGCTACACCTTC
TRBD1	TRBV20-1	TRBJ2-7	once	CSARAPHSETGSLSSYEQYF	TGCAGTGCTAGAGCCCCCCACTCAGAGACAGGGAGTCTCTCCTCTTACGAGCAGTACTTC